This T cell receptor (beta chain) was identified in a study of T-cell reconstitution after alpha-beta-depleted transplantation in children. During its preparation, the TCRbeta library received unique molecular identifiers. TCRdb re-called the PCR reads through MiXCR, storing one row per CDR3 protein. The table shows around 480,000 distinct CDR3 sequences, with approximately 30% occurring only once. The ends lost 0 bases at V and 3 bases at J; junction bases unmatched: 2. The CDR3 length is 14 residues. Germline V lookup: CDR1 DFQATT, CDR2 SNEGSKA (reference sequence). This sequence joins TRBV20-1 and TRBJ2-3; 8 positions match TRBD2. The sequenced sample was PBMCs from the stem cell graft donor, obtained from the stem cell graft. This sequence was found in a human donor who donated a stem cell graft to a child with aplastic anemia. This CDR3 reads CSAREIAGTDTQYF. In nucleotides, the CDR3 is TGCAGTGCTAGAGAGATAGCGGGAACAGATACGCAGTATTTT.